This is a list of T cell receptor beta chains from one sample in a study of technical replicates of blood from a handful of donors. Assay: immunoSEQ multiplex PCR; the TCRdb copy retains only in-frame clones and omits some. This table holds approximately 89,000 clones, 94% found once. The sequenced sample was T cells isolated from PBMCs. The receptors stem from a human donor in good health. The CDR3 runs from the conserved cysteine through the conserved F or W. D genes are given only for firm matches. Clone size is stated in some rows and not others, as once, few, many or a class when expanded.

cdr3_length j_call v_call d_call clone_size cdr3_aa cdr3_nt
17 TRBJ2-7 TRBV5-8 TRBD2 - CASSDYFGAGALYEQYF TGTGCCAGCAGCGATTATTTTGGGGCGGGAGCCCTTTACGAGCAGTACTTC
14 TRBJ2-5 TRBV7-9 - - CASSLLGGSETQYF TGTGCCAGCAGCCTTTTGGGGGGATCGGAGACCCAGTACTTC
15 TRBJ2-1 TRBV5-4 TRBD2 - CASSLLSSGRNEQFF TGTGCCAGCAGCTTGTTGTCTAGCGGGAGGAATGAGCAGTTCTTC
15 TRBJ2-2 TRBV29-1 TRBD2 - CSVVFGTRSTGELFF TGCAGCGTTGTTTTCGGGACTAGAAGTACCGGGGAGCTGTTTTTT
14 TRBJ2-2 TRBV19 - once CASESRKNTGELFF TGTGCCAGTGAATCTAGGAAGAACACCGGGGAGCTGTTTTTT
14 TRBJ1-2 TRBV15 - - CATSKLEVTRGYTF TGTGCCACCAGCAAGTTGGAGGTCACTCGGGGCTACACCTTC
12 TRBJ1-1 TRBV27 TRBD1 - CASSRTGGQAFF TGTGCCAGCAGTCGGACAGGGGGTCAGGCTTTCTTT
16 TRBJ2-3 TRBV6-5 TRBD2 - CASSNWTSGLSDTQYF TGTGCCAGCAGTAACTGGACTAGCGGACTCTCAGATACGCAGTATTTT
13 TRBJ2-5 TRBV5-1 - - CASSLAGKETQYF TGCGCCAGCAGCTTGGCAGGAAAAGAGACCCAGTACTTC
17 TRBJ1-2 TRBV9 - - CASSVVLGGGQSYGYTF TGTGCCAGCAGCGTAGTACTTGGAGGTGGGCAGAGCTATGGCTACACCTTC
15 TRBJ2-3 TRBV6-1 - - CASSEYRAVSDTQYF TGTGCCAGCAGTGAATACAGGGCGGTATCAGATACGCAGTATTTT
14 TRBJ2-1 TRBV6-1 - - CASSVDRTYNEQFF TGTGCCAGCAGTGTCGACAGGACCTACAATGAGCAGTTCTTC
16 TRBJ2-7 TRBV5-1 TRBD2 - CASSPLPSGSIYEQYF TGCGCCAGCAGCCCCCTCCCTAGCGGGAGCATCTACGAGCAGTACTTC
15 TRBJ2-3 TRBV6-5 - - CASSSQMTGTDTQYF TGTGCCAGCAGTTCACAGATGACCGGTACAGATACGCAGTATTTT
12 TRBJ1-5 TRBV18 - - CASSPSNQPQHF TGTGCCAGCTCACCTTCAAATCAGCCCCAGCATTTT
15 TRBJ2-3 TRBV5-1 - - CASSPSRGGTDTQYF TGCGCCAGCAGCCCAAGCAGGGGAGGCACAGATACGCAGTATTTT
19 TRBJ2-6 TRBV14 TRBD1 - CASSQDHQGARSGANVLTF TGTGCCAGCAGCCAAGATCACCAGGGGGCGCGAAGTGGGGCCAACGTCCTGACTTTC
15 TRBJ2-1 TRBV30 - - CAWSLPVSSYNEQFF TGTGCCTGGAGTCTTCCGGTGAGCTCCTACAATGAGCAGTTCTTC
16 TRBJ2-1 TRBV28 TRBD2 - CASNPASGSSYNEQFF TGTGCCAGCAACCCCGCTAGCGGGAGTTCCTACAATGAGCAGTTCTTC
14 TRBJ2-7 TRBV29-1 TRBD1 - CSVVGTGMPYEQYF TGCAGCGTTGTCGGGACAGGGATGCCCTACGAGCAGTACTTC
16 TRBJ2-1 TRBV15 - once CATSRDPSTGMNEQFF TGTGCCACCAGCAGAGATCCCTCGACTGGAATGAATGAGCAGTTCTTC
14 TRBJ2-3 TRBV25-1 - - CASSIGSGTDTQYF TGTGCCAGCAGTATCGGGAGCGGGACAGATACGCAGTATTTT
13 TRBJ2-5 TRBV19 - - CASRLTGRETQYF TGTGCCAGTCGGCTAACAGGGAGAGAGACCCAGTACTTC
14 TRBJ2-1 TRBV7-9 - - CASSLDGTRNEQFF TGTGCCAGCAGCTTAGACGGGACTCGCAATGAGCAGTTCTTC
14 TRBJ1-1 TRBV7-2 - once CASSLGLSNTEAFF TGTGCCAGCAGCTTAGGACTGAGCAACACTGAAGCTTTCTTT
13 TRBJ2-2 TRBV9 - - CASSVGGSGELFF TGTGCCAGCAGCGTAGGCGGTTCCGGGGAGCTGTTTTTT
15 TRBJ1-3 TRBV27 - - CASATQGESGNTIYF TGTGCCAGCGCTACACAGGGTGAATCTGGAAACACCATATATTTT
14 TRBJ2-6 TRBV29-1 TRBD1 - CSAKTGSGANVLTF TGCAGCGCCAAGACAGGGTCTGGGGCCAACGTCCTGACTTTC
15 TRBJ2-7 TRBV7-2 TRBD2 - CASAQRAGASYEQYF TGTGCCAGCGCCCAGAGGGCGGGAGCTAGCTACGAGCAGTACTTC
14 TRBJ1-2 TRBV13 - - CASSLSPANYGYTF TGTGCCAGCAGCTTATCGCCAGCTAACTATGGCTACACCTTC
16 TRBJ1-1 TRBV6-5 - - CASSYERGGRDAEAFF TGTGCCAGCAGTTACGAACGGGGGGGGAGGGACGCTGAAGCTTTCTTT
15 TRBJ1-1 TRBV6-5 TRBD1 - CASSLDRGRNTEAFF TGTGCCAGCAGTCTGGACAGGGGGCGGAACACTGAAGCTTTCTTT
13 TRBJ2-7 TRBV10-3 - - CAISPVDSYEQYF TGTGCCATCAGTCCGGTAGACTCCTACGAGCAGTACTTC
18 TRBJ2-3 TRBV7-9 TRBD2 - CASSRTSGREGQVDTQYF TGTGCCAGCAGCCGGACTTCGGGGCGGGAGGGCCAGGTAGATACGCAGTATTTT
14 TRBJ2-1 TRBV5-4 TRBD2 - CASSWTSGSFEQFF TGTGCCAGCAGCTGGACTAGCGGGAGCTTTGAGCAGTTCTTC
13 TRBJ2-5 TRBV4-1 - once CASSQGLQETQYF TGCGCCAGCAGCCAAGGACTGCAAGAGACCCAGTACTTC
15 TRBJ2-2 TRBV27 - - CASSFSYTNTGELFF TGTGCCAGCAGTTTCTCCTATACGAACACCGGGGAGCTGTTTTTT
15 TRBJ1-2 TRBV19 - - CASSSWTETNYGYTF TGTGCCAGTAGTTCCTGGACAGAGACTAACTATGGCTACACCTTC
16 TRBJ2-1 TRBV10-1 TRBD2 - CASSALGTSGRYEQFF TGCGCCAGCAGTGCACTGGGGACTAGCGGGAGATATGAGCAGTTCTTC